The T cell receptor (beta chain) under discussion was sequenced for a study of CD8 T cells in ankylosing spondylitis. J was trimmed by 7 bases and V by 5 bases; bases with no gene match: 8. This CDR3 has 13 amino acids. The germline gives CDR1 DFQATT, CDR2 SNEGSKA (reference sequence). MiXCR was run by TCRdb on the 5' RACE reads, yielding one entry per CDR3 protein. The table lists 250,000 to 350,000 distinct CDR3 sequences, less than 25% of them singletons. This clonotype was counted a few times. This receptor was obtained from a female donor with ankylosing spondylitis or in good health (not recorded which). The specimen was blood, either unsorted or a sorted T cell fraction (not recorded which). The V and J genes are TRBV20-1 and TRBJ1-5; 7 bases map to TRBD1. The CDR3 region has the DNA TGCAGTGCTCTTCAGGGGGTCCGGCAGCCCCAGCATTTT. This gives the protein CSALQGVRQPQHF.